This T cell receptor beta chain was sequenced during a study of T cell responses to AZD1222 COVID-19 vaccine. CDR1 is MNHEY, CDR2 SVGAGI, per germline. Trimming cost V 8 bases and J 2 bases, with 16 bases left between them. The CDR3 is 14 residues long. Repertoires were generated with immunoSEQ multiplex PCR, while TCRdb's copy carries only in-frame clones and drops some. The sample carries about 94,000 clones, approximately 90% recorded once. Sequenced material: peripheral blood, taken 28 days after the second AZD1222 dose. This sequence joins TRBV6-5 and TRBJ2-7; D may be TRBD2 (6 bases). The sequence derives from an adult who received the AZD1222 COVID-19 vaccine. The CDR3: CASAGREVPYEQYF. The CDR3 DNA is TGTGCCAGCGCGGGAAGGGAGGTCCCCTACGAGCAGTACTTC.